This passage covers 21 T cell receptor beta chains from one sample sequenced in a study of cytomegalovirus exposure and HLA in healthy donors. The PCR had 60 Vbeta and 13 Jbeta primers. Clones were read by immunoSEQ multiplex PCR, and TCRdb kept only the in-frame ones, dropping some. The repertoire holds roughly 82,000 clones, with approximately 72% as singletons. Sequencing was carried out using PBMCs. The source is a woman between 35 and 50 years old in good health and CMV-seropositive.

Comment on this clone: It is likely a read error, because the conserved phenylalanine at the end of the CDR3 is missing. The chain couples TRBV30 to TRBJ1-6, with D tentatively TRBD1 (6 bases). CDR3 length equals 20 residues. CDR1 is GTSNPN, CDR2 SVGIG, per germline (reference sequence). V dropped 2 bases and J dropped 0 bases, with 23 bases sitting between them. For the CDR3, the DNA is TGTGCCTGGAGTCCCGCCTGGGGGCGATCCCTAAGCTCCTATAATTCACCCCTCCACCTT. Encoded protein: CAWSPAWGRSLSSYNSPLHL.

This clone was observed a few times. The chain is built from TRBV27 and TRBJ1-5; tentative D call: TRBD1 (6 bases). Trimming took 3 bases from V and 0 from J, leaving 12 bases between them. In germline, CDR1 is MNHEY, CDR2 SMNVEV (reference sequence). This CDR3 is built from 16 residues. The CDR3 loop is CASSLWGHDSNQPQHF. The DNA for the CDR3 is TGTGCCAGCAGTTTGTGGGGACACGATAGCAATCAGCCCCAGCATTTT.

CDR3 sequence: CASSHPSGGASKTQYF. For the CDR3, the DNA is TGCGCCAGCAGTCACCCTAGCGGGGGGGCCTCGAAAACCCAGTACTTC. The rearrangement uses TRBV23-1 and TRBJ2-5, with 12 bases identical to TRBD2. TRBV23-1 is identified as an open reading frame with a role that is uncertain. V dropped 3 bases and J dropped 8; count of bases not matched to a gene: 10. CDR3 length: 16 amino acids.

The chain uses TRBV6-5 and TRBJ1-2; TRBD1 matches 8 bases. This CDR3 contains 13 residues. Per germline, CDR1 MNHEY and CDR2 SVGAGI. Losses at the gene ends were 7 bases for V and 7 bases for J; bases not matched to a gene: 8. This CDR3 reads CASTRTGTSGYTF. CDR3 DNA sequence: TGTGCCAGCACCCGGACAGGGACCAGTGGCTACACCTTC.

The chain combines TRBV28 with TRBJ2-1; weak D call: TRBD1 (6 bases). Deletions cut 6 bases from V and 6 bases from J, with 15 bases between. The CDR3 runs to 14 residues. CDR1 MDHEN and CDR2 SYDVKM come from the germline V gene. DNA of the CDR3: TGTGCCAGCAGCCCAACAGGGACGGCCAATGAGCAGTTCTTC. This codes for CASSPTGTANEQFF. The full variable domain, with the rest looked up from reference TRBV28 and TRBJ2-1, is DVKVTQSSRYLVKRTGEKVFLECVQDMDHENMFWYRQDPGLGLRLIYFSYDVKMKEKGDIPEGYSVSREKKERFSLILESASTNQTSMYLCASSPTGTANEQFFGPGTRLTVL.

V gene TRBV2 combines with J gene TRBJ2-1; weak D call: TRBD1 (5 bases). The CDR3 consists of 13 residues. Trimming took 5 bases from V and 5 from J, leaving 10 bases between them. Germline values: CDR1 SNHLY, CDR2 FYNNEI. The DNA for the CDR3 is TGTGCCAGCAGTACCGACAGACACAATGAGCAGTTCTTC. This codes for CASSTDRHNEQFF.

The chain links TRBV7-2 to TRBJ2-7; D is perhaps TRBD1 (5 bases). Germline V gene data show CDR1 as SGHTA and CDR2 as FQGNSA. V was cut by 6 bases and J by 1 base, with 13 bases left in between. This CDR3 has 14 residues. CDR3 sequence: CASSLVGQSYEQYF. The CDR3 DNA sequence: TGTGCCAGCAGTCTGGTGGGGCAGTCCTACGAGCAGTACTTC.

The V gene is TRBV5-1, the J gene TRBJ2-5; 8 bases match TRBD1. The germline V gene has CDR1 SGHRS and CDR2 YFSETQ. This CDR3 comprises 14 residues. With V trimmed by 4 bases and J by 4 bases, 6 bases remained unmatched. For the CDR3, the DNA is TGCGCCAGCAGCGCCGGACAGGGCCGAGAGACCCAGTACTTC. Its protein product is CASSAGQGRETQYF.

The chain links TRBV6-7 to TRBJ1-4, with TRBD1 identical over 8 bases. TRBV6-7 is placed among ORFs of uncertain function. This CDR3 has 18 residues. V lost 2 bases, J lost 1 base, and 9 bases stayed unmatched. The CDR3 region has the DNA TGTGCCAGCAGTTACCATACTACCGACAGGGGAACTAATGAAAAACTGTTTTTT. It codes for CASSYHTTDRGTNEKLFF.

The chain is built from TRBV7-9 and TRBJ1-1, with TRBD1 identical over 7 bases. The CDR3 consists of 15 residues. Looked up from germline, CDR1 is SEHNR and CDR2 is FQNEAQ (reference sequence). J gave up 5 bases and V 0 bases, and 6 bases lay outside the gene matches. CDR3 protein: CASSLAAGGRTEAFF. CDR3 sequence (DNA): TGTGCCAGCAGCTTAGCGGCAGGGGGACGAACTGAAGCTTTCTTT.

The rearrangement joins TRBV6-6 to TRBJ1-1; D call uncertain. From germline, CDR1 is MNHNY and CDR2 SVGAGI (reference sequence). The CDR3 sequence is 13 residues long. Deletions cut 1 base from V and 5 bases from J, with 8 bases between. CDR3 sequence (DNA): TGTGCCAGCAGTTACTTCGGGAGGACTGAAGCTTTCTTT. Translation: CASSYFGRTEAFF.

The chain joins TRBV4-1 to TRBJ2-3, with TRBD2 matching 8 bases. With V trimmed by 0 bases and J by 4 bases, 9 bases remained unmatched. The CDR3 has 17 residues. Germline assignment: CDR1 MGHRA and CDR2 YSYEKL. The CDR3 is CASSQDPFSGEADTQYF. The CDR3, as DNA: TGCGCCAGCAGCCAAGATCCGTTTAGCGGGGAAGCAGATACGCAGTATTTT.

This clone showed up just once. The chain has TRBV6-5 and TRBJ1-1, with TRBD1 matching over 8 bases. Germline assignment: CDR1 MNHEY and CDR2 SVGAGI. V gave up 2 bases and J gave up 4 bases; unmatched junction bases: 6. The CDR3 runs to 15 residues. The CDR3 here is CASSYGQGRSTEAFF. CDR3 coding DNA: TGTGCCAGCAGTTACGGACAGGGCAGAAGCACTGAAGCTTTCTTT.

The chain uses TRBV13 and TRBJ2-1, with D possibly being TRBD2 (7 bases). The length of the CDR3 is 16 residues. CDR1 and CDR2 (germline): PRHDT, FYEKMQ (reference sequence). V shed 2 bases and J shed 0 bases, with 11 bases lying between them. Written as DNA, the CDR3 is TGTGCCAGCAGCTTACGGGGGGCACGCTCCTACAATGAGCAGTTCTTC. Protein sequence: CASSLRGARSYNEQFF.

The CDR3 spells CAWSLSGSRTDTQYF. CDR3 coding DNA: TGTGCCTGGAGTCTATCAGGGTCGCGAACAGATACGCAGTATTTT. V gene TRBV30 combines with J gene TRBJ2-3, with a possible D match to TRBD1 (5 bases). The germline gives CDR1 GTSNPN, CDR2 SVGIG (reference sequence). The CDR3 loop spans 15 amino acids. Deletions cut 2 bases from V and 3 bases from J, with 15 bases between.

The chain employs TRBV5-1 and TRBJ2-6; 9 nucleotides align to TRBD1. Germline V gene sequence: CDR1 SGHRS, CDR2 YFSETQ. This CDR3 is built from 16 residues. The trim removed 0 bases at V and 4 bases at J, leaving 2 bases unmatched. Here the CDR3 reads CASSLGDRVGANVLTF. Here the CDR3 DNA reads TGCGCCAGCAGCTTGGGGGACAGGGTAGGGGCCAACGTCCTGACTTTC.

The CDR3 reads CASSYRDRDYEQYF. The CDR3 DNA reads TGTGCCAGCAGCTACCGGGACAGAGACTACGAGCAGTACTTC. V usage is TRBV5-6 and J usage is TRBJ2-7; 7 bases align to TRBD1. This CDR3 region has 14 residues. Unmatched junction bases numbered 6, after V lost 3 bases and J lost 3 bases. CDR1 is SGHDT, CDR2 YYEEEE, per germline. Full variable domain (outside the CDR3, taken from reference TRBV5-6 and TRBJ2-7): DAGVTQSPTHLIKTRGQQVTLRCSPKSGHDTVSWYQQALGQGPQFIFQYYEEEERQRGNFPDRFSGHQFPNYSSELNVNALLLGDSALYLCASSYRDRDYEQYFGPGTRLTVT.

This clone appeared once. The chain links TRBV30 to TRBJ2-7; TRBD1 matches at 8 bases. The CDR3 extends over 14 amino acids. Losses at the gene ends were 0 bases for V and 6 bases for J; bases not matched to a gene: 7. From germline, CDR1 is GTSNPN and CDR2 SVGIG (reference sequence). The CDR3 spells CAWSVGRGQGEQYF. The DNA for the CDR3 is TGTGCCTGGAGTGTTGGCAGGGGGCAGGGCGAGCAGTACTTC.

The chain joins TRBV18 to TRBJ1-1, with D perhaps TRBD1 (6 bases). The length of the CDR3 is 15 residues. Germline CDR1 KGHSH, CDR2 LQKENI. V was cut by 4 bases and J by 5 bases, with 17 bases left in between. The CDR3 loop reads CASSQQQGKETEAFF. As DNA, the CDR3 is TGTGCCAGCTCACAACAACAGGGAAAGGAGACTGAAGCTTTCTTT.

This sequence joins TRBV7-2 and TRBJ1-4; D ambiguous. Per germline, CDR1 SGHTA and CDR2 FQGNSA. This CDR3 spans 15 amino acids. V was cut by 1 base and J by 0 bases, with 6 bases left in between. This CDR3 reads CASSLGRATNEKLFF. The CDR3 coding sequence is TGTGCCAGCAGCTTAGGCCGGGCAACTAATGAAAAACTGTTTTTT.

This chain uses TRBV2 with TRBJ2-2; maybe TRBD1 (5 bases). CDR3 length: 14 amino acids. V lost 8 bases to trimming and J lost 1 base, with 11 bases between them. CDR1 is SNHLY, CDR2 FYNNEI, per germline. The CDR3 DNA reads TGTGCCAGCCACGCCCAGGGGAACACCGGGGAGCTGTTTTTT. Its translation: CASHAQGNTGELFF. Filled out from reference TRBV2 and TRBJ2-2, the complete variable domain reads EPEVTQTPSHQVTQMGQEVILRCVPISNHLYFYWYRQILGQKVEFLVSFYNNEISEKSEIFDDQFSVERPDGSNFTLKIRSTKLEDSAMYFCASHAQGNTGELFFGEGSRLTVL.